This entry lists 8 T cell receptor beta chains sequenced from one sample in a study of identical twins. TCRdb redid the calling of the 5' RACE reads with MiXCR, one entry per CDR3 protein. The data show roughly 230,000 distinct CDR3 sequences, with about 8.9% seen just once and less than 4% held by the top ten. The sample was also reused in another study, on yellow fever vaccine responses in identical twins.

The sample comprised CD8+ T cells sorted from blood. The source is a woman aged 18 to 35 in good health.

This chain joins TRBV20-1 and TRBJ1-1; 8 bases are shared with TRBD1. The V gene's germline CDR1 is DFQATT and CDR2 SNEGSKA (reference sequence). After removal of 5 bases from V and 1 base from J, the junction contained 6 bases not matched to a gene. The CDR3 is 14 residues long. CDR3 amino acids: CSALDREENTEAFF. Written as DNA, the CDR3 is TGCAGTGCTCTGGACAGGGAAGAGAACACTGAAGCTTTCTTT.

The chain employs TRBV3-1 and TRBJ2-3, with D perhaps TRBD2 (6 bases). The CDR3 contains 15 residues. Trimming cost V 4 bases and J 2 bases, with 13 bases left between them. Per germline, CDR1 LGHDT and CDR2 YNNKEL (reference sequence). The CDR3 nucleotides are TGTGCCAGCAGCCTCGGGACTCTCCTCACAGATACGCAGTATTTT. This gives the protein CASSLGTLLTDTQYF.

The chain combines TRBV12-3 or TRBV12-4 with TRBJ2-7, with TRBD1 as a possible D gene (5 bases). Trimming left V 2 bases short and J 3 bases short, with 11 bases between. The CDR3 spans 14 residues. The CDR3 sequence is CASSLRGRIYEQYF. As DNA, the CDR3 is TGTGCCAGCAGTTTAAGGGGCAGGATCTACGAGCAGTACTTC.

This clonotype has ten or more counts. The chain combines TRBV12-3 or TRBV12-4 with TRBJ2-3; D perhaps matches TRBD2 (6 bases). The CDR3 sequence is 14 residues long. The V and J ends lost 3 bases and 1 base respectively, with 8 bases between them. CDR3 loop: CASSFTGGTDTQYF. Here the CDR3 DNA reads TGTGCCAGCAGTTTTACGGGAGGCACAGATACGCAGTATTTT.

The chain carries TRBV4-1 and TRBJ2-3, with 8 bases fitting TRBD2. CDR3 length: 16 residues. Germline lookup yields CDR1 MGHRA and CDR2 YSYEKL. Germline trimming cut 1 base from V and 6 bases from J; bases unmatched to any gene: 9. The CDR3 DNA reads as TGCGCCAGCAGCCAAGTTGGACTAGCCGTGCACGATACGCAGTATTTT. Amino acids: CASSQVGLAVHDTQYF.

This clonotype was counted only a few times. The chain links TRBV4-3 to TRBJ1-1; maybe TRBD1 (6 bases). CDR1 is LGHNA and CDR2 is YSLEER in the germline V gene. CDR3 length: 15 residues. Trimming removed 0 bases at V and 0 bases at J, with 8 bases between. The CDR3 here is CASSQEGGMNTEAFF. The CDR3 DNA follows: TGCGCCAGCAGCCAAGAAGGGGGTATGAACACTGAAGCTTTCTTT.

CDR3 amino acids: CASSPGQGATEQYF. The CDR3 DNA reads TGTGCCAGCTCACCCGGACAGGGGGCGACCGAGCAGTACTTC. This chain uses TRBV18 with TRBJ2-7, with TRBD1 matching 11 bases. The CDR3 consists of 14 residues. V gave up 3 bases and J gave up 6 bases; unmatched junction bases: 4. The germline gives CDR1 KGHSH, CDR2 LQKENI.

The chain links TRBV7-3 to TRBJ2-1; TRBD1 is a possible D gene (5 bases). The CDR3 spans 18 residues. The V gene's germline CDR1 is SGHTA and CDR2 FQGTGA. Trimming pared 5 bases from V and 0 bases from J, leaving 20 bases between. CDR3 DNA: TGTGCCAGCAGCAAACACCCGGACACTCCGAGCTCCTACAATGAGCAGTTCTTC. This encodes CASSKHPDTPSSYNEQFF.